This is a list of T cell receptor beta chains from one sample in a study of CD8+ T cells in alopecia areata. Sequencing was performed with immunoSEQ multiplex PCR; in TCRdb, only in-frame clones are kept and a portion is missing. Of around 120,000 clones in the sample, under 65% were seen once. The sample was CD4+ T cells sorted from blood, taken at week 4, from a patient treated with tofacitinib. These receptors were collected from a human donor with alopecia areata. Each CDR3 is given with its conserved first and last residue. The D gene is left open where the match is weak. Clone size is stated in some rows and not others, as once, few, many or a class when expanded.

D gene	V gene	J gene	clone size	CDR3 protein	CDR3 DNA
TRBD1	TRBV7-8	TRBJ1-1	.	CASSPGTGGDTEAFF	TGTGCCAGCAGCCCAGGGACAGGTGGGGACACTGAAGCTTTCTTT
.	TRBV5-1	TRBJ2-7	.	CASSLGQDSYEQYF	TGCGCCAGCAGCTTGGGGCAGGACTCCTACGAGCAGTACTTC
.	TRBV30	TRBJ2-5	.	CAWNPQIHQETQYF	TGTGCCTGGAACCCCCAGATCCACCAAGAGACCCAGTACTTC
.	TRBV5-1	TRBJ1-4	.	CASSLAGFQEKLFF	TGCGCCAGCAGCTTGGCAGGTTTTCAGGAAAAACTGTTTTTT
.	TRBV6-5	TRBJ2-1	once	CASSYGPANEQFF	TGTGCCAGCAGTTACGGTCCAGCAAATGAGCAGTTCTTC
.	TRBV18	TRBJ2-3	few	CASSPDTNTDTQYF	TGTGCCAGCTCACCCGACACAAACACAGATACGCAGTATTTT
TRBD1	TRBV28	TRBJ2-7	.	CASSQQGSGEQYF	TGTGCCAGCAGTCAACAGGGGAGTGGCGAGCAGTACTTC
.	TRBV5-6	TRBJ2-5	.	CASSLVRGQGETQYF	TGTGCCAGCAGCTTGGTCCGGGGGCAAGGGGAGACCCAGTACTTC
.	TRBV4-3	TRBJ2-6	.	CASSPRARSGANVLTF	TGCGCCAGCAGCCCCAGGGCCCGCTCTGGGGCCAACGTCCTGACTTTC
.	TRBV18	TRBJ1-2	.	CASSPESGLGGYTF	TGTGCCAGCTCACCAGAATCCGGGTTGGGAGGCTACACCTTC
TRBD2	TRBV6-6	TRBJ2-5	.	CASRRSGRASRETQYF	TGTGCCAGCAGACGAAGCGGGAGGGCCAGTAGAGAGACCCAGTACTTC
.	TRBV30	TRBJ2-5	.	CAWRRAGGQETQYF	TGTGCCTGGAGGCGGGCCGGGGGACAAGAGACCCAGTACTTC
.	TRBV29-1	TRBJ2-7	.	CSVAPGTSYEQYF	TGCAGCGTTGCCCCCGGGACAAGCTACGAGCAGTACTTC
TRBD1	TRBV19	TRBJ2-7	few	CASSGYQGDEQYF	TGTGCCAGTAGTGGCTACCAGGGGGACGAGCAGTACTTC
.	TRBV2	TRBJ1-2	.	CASSKTLYGYTF	TGTGCCAGCTCCAAGACCCTCTATGGCTACACCTTC
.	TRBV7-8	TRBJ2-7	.	CASSLAVAGSYEQYF	TGTGCCAGCAGCTTAGCGGTCGCAGGTTCCTACGAGCAGTACTTC
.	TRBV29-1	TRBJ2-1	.	CSVGLSGGPGKGEQFF	TGCAGCGTTGGCCTTAGCGGCGGACCAGGAAAGGGTGAGCAGTTCTTC
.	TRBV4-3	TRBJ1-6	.	CASSPGYNSPLHF	TGCGCCAGCAGCCCGGGGTATAATTCACCCCTCCACTTT
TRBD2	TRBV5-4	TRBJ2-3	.	CASSLGTSRTDTQYF	TGTGCCAGCAGCTTGGGGACTAGCCGCACAGATACGCAGTATTTT
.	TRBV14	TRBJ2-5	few	CASSQYIITNQETQYF	TGTGCCAGCAGCCAATATATAATAACCAACCAAGAGACCCAGTACTTC
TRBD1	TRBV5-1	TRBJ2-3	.	CASSLEDRGLGDTQYF	TGCGCCAGCAGCTTGGAGGACAGGGGCCTTGGAGATACGCAGTATTTT
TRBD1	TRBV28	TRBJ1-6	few	CASSFLRTGSINSPLHF	TGTGCCAGCAGTTTTCTCCGGACAGGATCGATTAATTCACCCCTCCACTTT
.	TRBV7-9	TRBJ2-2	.	CASSQSGTKVSGELFF	TGTGCCAGCAGCCAATCGGGGACGAAAGTCTCCGGGGAGCTGTTTTTT